What follows are 8 T cell receptor beta chains derived from one specimen sequenced in a study of T cells after yellow fever vaccination. TCRdb re-called the 5' RACE reads with MiXCR, one entry per CDR3 protein. The sample shows more than 110,000 distinct CDR3 sequences, less than 8.5% of them seen only once. The source was CD4+ T cells sorted from PBMCs, collected 10 days after the yellow fever booster vaccination. These receptors were obtained from a man aged 30-40 years who received the YFV17D yellow fever vaccine.

This clonotype was recorded at least ten times. The rearrangement joins TRBV20-1 to TRBJ2-7; the D is unclear. The CDR3 has 13 amino acids. Trimming shortened V by 0 bases and J by 8 bases, and 14 bases separated the two germline ends. CDR1 and CDR2 from the germline V gene are DFQATT and SNEGSKA (reference sequence). Here the CDR3 reads CSARDFGSTKQYF. CDR3 DNA sequence: TGCAGTGCTAGAGATTTTGGATCTACGAAGCAGTACTTC.

The chain links TRBV18 to TRBJ2-6; D is unclear. CDR3 length equals 17 residues. From germline, CDR1 is KGHSH and CDR2 LQKENI. V lost 0 bases, J lost 5 bases, and 14 bases lay in between. The DNA for the CDR3 is TGTGCCAGCTCACCACCGATGGCGGAGCTTAGGGCCAACGTCCTGACTTTC. Its protein product is CASSPPMAELRANVLTF.

This clonotype was observed many times. The chain joins TRBV20-1 to TRBJ2-6; no reliable D call. Trimming shortened V by 8 bases and J by 1 base, and 6 bases separated the two germline ends. This CDR3 is built from 12 residues. CDR1 is DFQATT and CDR2 is SNEGSKA in the germline V gene (reference sequence). As DNA, the CDR3 is TGCAGTTGCAGTTCTGGGGCCAACGTCCTGACTTTC. It is translated as CSCSSGANVLTF.

This clonotype has at least ten counts. The chain recombines TRBV19 with TRBJ2-7, with TRBD1 matching 7 bases. Germline V CDR1 and CDR2: LNHDA, SQIVND (reference sequence). CDR3 length: 14 residues. V shed 5 bases and J 3 bases; nucleotides not matched to a gene: 7. The CDR3 loop is CASSSRQGGYEQYF. The CDR3 nucleotides are TGTGCCAGTAGTTCCAGACAGGGTGGCTACGAGCAGTACTTC.

The chain has TRBV5-4 and TRBJ2-5; 7 bases line up with TRBD1. V lost 4 bases, J lost 0 bases, and 6 bases stayed unmatched. This CDR3 is 15 amino acids long. Per the germline V gene, CDR1 is SGHNT and CDR2 is YYREEE (reference sequence). For the CDR3, the DNA is TGTGCCAGCAGCGCAGCACAGGGGTACCAAGAGACCCAGTACTTC. Amino acid sequence: CASSAAQGYQETQYF.

This clonotype was seen at least ten times. The chain recombines TRBV7-8 with TRBJ2-3; a possible D gene is TRBD2 (6 bases). Looked up from germline, CDR1 is SGHVS and CDR2 is FQNEAQ. The CDR3 has 15 amino acids. Deletions cut 1 base from V and 4 bases from J, with 12 bases between. As DNA, the CDR3 is TGTGCCAGCAGCTTAGGGAGGGCCCCGCCAGATACGCAGTATTTT. Translated, it gives CASSLGRAPPDTQYF.

This clonotype occurred many times. The chain recombines TRBV5-1 with TRBJ2-7; 7 bases are a match to TRBD1. With 5 bases clipped from V and 2 bases from J, the junction kept 16 bases outside the gene matches. The CDR3 sequence is 17 residues long. The germline gives CDR1 SGHRS, CDR2 YFSETQ. In DNA form, the CDR3 reads TGCGCCAGCAGGGGAACTGCAGGGGGACAAAGGACCTACGAGCAGTACTTC. This encodes CASRGTAGGQRTYEQYF. The whole variable domain, filled in from reference TRBV5-1 and TRBJ2-7, reads KAGVTQTPRYLIKTRGQQVTLSCSPISGHRSVSWYQQTPGQGLQFLFEYFSETQRNKGNFPGRFSGRQFSNSRSEMNVSTLELGDSALYLCASRGTAGGQRTYEQYFGPGTRLTVT.

The sample holds many counts of this clonotype. This chain uses TRBV3-1 with TRBJ2-7; TRBD2 aligns across 10 bases. Trimming cost V 1 base and J 3 bases; bases outside gene matches: 3. The germline V gene has CDR1 LGHDT and CDR2 YNNKEL (reference sequence). This CDR3 comprises 15 residues. CDR3 nucleotide sequence: TGTGCCAGCAGCCAAGCTAGCGGGAGAAGCTACGAGCAGTACTTC. It yields the protein CASSQASGRSYEQYF.